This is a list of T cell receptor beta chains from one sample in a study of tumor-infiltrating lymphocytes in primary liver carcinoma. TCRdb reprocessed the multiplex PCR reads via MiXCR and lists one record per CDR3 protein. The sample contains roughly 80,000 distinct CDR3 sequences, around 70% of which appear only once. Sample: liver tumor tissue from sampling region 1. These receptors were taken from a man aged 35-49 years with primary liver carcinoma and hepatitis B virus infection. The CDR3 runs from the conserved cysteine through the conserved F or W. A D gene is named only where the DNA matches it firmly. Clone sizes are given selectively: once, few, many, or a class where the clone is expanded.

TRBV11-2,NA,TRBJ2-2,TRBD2,TGTACCAGCAGCCCAAGCGGGGGGGGTACCGGGGAGCTGTTCTTT,CTSSPSGGGTGELFF
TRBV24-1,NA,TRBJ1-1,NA,TGTGCCACCAGTGATAGTCATAACACTGAAGCTTTCTTT,CATSDSHNTEAFF
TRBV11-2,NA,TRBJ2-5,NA,TGTGCCAGCGGGTTAGTCAGTGGGGGCAGTAGGCAAGAGACCCAGTACTTC,CASGLVSGGSRQETQYF
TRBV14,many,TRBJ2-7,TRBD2,TGTGCCAGCAGCGATAGCGGGAGGGCCTGGTACGAGCAGTACTTC,CASSDSGRAWYEQYF
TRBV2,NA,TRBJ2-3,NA,TGTGCCAGCCGGTCGTCCGAGTTAGCCACAGATACGCAGTATTTT,CASRSSELATDTQYF
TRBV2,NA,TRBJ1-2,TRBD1,TGTGCCAGCAGTACGACTGGACAGGCCTACTATGGCTACACCTTC,CASSTTGQAYYGYTF
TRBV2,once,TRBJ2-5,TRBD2,TGTGCCAGCAGGGCCGGGACTAGCGGGAAACAAGAGACCCAGTACTTC,CASRAGTSGKQETQYF
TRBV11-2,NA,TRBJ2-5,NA,TGTGCCGACAGCTCGCGGGACCAAAAAGTGGCCCAGTACTTC,CADSSRDQKVAQYF
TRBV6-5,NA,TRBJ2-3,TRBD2,TGTGATAGCAGGAACCCGGGAGGCTTAGATACGCAGTATTTT,CDSRNPGGLDTQYF
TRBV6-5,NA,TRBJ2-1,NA,TGTGCCAGCAGCTATAATCCGCTAGGGGGAGGCAATGAGCAGTTCTTC,CASSYNPLGGGNEQFF
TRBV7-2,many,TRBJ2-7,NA,TGTGCCAGCAGCTCGGGGGTATACGAGCAGTACTTC,CASSSGVYEQYF
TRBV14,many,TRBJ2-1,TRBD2,TGTGCCAGCAGCTCAACCGGGACTAGCGGAATCCCGCTGGGAGAGCAGTTCTTC,CASSSTGTSGIPLGEQFF
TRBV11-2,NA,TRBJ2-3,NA,TGTGCCAGCAACGCTTGGACAGATACGCAATATTTT,CASNAWTDTQYF
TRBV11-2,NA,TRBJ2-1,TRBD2,TGTGCCGGCAGCTACTCTTCGACTAGCGGGATGGGAGACGGGTTCTTC,CAGSYSSTSGMGDGFF
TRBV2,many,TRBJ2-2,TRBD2,TGTGCCAGCAGTGGAGGAGAGACTAGCATCGGGGAGCTGTTTTTT,CASSGGETSIGELFF
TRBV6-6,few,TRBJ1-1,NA,TGTGCTAGCAGTTACGTGGGCCCTGAAGCTTTCTTT,CASSYVGPEAFF
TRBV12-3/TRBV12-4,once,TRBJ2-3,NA,TGTGTCAGCAGTTTAGGCTACCCCCCCACAGATACGAAGTATTTT,CVSSLGYPPTDTKYF
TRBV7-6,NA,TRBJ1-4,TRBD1,TGTGCCAGCAGCTTAACAGGGGGGAACAGTAATGAAAAACTGTTTTTT,CASSLTGGNSNEKLFF
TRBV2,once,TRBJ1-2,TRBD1,TGTGTCAGCAGTGACACAGGGGCGAACTATGGCTACACCTTC,CVSSDTGANYGYTF
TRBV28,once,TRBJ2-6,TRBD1,TGTGCCAGCAGTTCACAGGGGGCGGAGGGGGCCAACTTCCTGACTTTC,CASSSQGAEGANFLTF
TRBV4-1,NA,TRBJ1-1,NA,TGCTCCAGCAGCCAAGTTTTAGGGACGACGGTGAACACCGAAGCTTTCTTT,CSSSQVLGTTVNTEAFF
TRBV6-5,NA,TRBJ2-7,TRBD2,TGTGCCAACAGTTACTCTAGCGGGGAACCCTACGATCAGTACTTC,CANSYSSGEPYDQYF
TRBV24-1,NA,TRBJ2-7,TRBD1,TGTGCCACCCGTCAGGGGGCGCAGGGCGAGCAGTACTTC,CATRQGAQGEQYF
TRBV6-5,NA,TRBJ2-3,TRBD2,TGTACCAGTTCTGGACTAGCGGGAGTAGGTACGCAGTATTTT,CTSSGLAGVGTQYF
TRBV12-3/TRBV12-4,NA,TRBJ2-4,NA,TGTGCCAGCAGTTTCGGGCAGGTAGCCAAAAACATCCAGTACTTC,CASSFGQVAKNIQYF
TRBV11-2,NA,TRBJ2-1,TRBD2,TGTACAAGCAGCTTAGGGGGACTAGCGGGAGGGCTCTACAATGAGCAGTTCTTC,CTSSLGGLAGGLYNEQFF
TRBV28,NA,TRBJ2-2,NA,TGTGCCAGCAGTTTCCTCACCGGGGAGCTGTTTTTT,CASSFLTGELFF
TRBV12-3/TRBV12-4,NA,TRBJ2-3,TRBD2,TGTGCTAGCAGCCGACTAGCGGGAGGCATAGATACGCAGTATTTT,CASSRLAGGIDTQYF
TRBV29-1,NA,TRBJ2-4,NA,TGCAGCGTTGACGCGGAGGGCCAGGCATGCTTC,CSVDAEGQACF
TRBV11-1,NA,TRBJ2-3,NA,TGTGCCAGCTCGGGGAGAGCCGGCACAGATACGCAGTATTTT,CASSGRAGTDTQYF
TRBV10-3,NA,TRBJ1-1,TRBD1,TGTGCCATCAGTGATGACAGGGTCACTGAAACTTTCTTT,CAISDDRVTETFF
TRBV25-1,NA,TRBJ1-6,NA,TGTGCCAGCAGTGAACAGCTGAAATCTCCCCTCCACTTT,CASSEQLKSPLHF
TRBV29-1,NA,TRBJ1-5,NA,TGCGGCGTTTCACCCGGGACGGCGGATCAGCTCCAGCATTTT,CGVSPGTADQLQHF
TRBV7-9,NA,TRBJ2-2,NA,TGTGCCAGCAGCTTAGGCTATTTGACCGGGGAGCTGTTTTTT,CASSLGYLTGELFF
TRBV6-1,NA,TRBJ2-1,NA,TGTCCCAGGAGCCCCATTCGGGCAAACTCATACAATGAGCAGTTCTTC,CPRSPIRANSYNEQFF
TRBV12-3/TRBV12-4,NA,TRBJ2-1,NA,TGTGTCAGCAGCCCCCATACGGGGAATGAACAGTTCTTC,CVSSPHTGNEQFF
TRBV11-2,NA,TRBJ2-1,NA,TGTGCCTGCAGCTTATGGGGGCCCGGGAGAGAAAATGAGCAGTTCTTT,CACSLWGPGRENEQFF
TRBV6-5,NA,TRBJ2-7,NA,TGTGCCACTGGGACAAGAGTCTACGGGCAGTACTTC,CATGTRVYGQYF
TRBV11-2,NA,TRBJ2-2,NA,TGTGCCTGCAACTTTAATCGGGTCGGGGAGCTGTTTTTT,CACNFNRVGELFF
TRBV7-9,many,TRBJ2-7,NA,TGTGCCAGCAGCTTAGGTCGGACAGAAGGGGAGCAGTACTTC,CASSLGRTEGEQYF
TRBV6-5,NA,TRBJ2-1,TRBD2,TGTGCCAGCGGTTCCCTCGGAAGCGGGAGCACTGAGCAATTCTTC,CASGSLGSGSTEQFF
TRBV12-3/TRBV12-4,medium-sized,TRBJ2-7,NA,TGTGCCAGCAGTGCACTAGCCTACGAGCAGTACTTC,CASSALAYEQYF
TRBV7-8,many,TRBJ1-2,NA,TGTGCCAGCAGCTTAGAGTATGGAGAGGGAGCGCTCAATGGCTACACCTTC,CASSLEYGEGALNGYTF
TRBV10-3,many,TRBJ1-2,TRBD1,TGTGCCATCAGTGATGGGGAGGGGGCCGGCTATGGCTACACCTTC,CAISDGEGAGYGYTF